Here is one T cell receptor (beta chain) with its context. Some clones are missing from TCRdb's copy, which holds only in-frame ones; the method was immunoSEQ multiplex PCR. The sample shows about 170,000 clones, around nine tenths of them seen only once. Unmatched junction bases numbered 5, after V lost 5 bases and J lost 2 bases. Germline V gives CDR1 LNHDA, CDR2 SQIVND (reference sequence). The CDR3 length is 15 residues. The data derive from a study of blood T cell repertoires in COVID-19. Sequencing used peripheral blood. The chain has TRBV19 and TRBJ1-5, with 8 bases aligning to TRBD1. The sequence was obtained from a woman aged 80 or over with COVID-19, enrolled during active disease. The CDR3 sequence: CASSVGQVGNQPQHF. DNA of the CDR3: TGTGCCAGTAGTGTGGGACAGGTAGGCAATCAGCCCCAGCATTTT.